One sample yielded the 16 T cell receptor beta chains listed below, sequenced in a study of blood T cells in healthy people across ages. Sample-barcoded 5' priming and a J-beta primer mix drove a second PCR of about 6 to 12 cycles. TCRdb recomputed calls from the 5' RACE reads with MiXCR, one row per CDR3 protein. The sample consists of about 1.4 million distinct CDR3 sequences, 55% to 75% of them appearing once. The specimen sequenced was blood. The receptors were gathered from a man aged 18 to 30 in good health.

V usage is TRBV6-5 and J usage is TRBJ2-5, with D maybe TRBD1 (6 bases). V lost 4 bases and J lost 0, with 9 bases in between. This CDR3 is 14 amino acids long. Germline CDR1 and CDR2: MNHEY and SVGAGI. The CDR3 sequence is CASSFTGYQETQYF. CDR3 DNA: TGTGCCAGCAGTTTCACAGGGTACCAAGAGACCCAGTACTTC.

V gene TRBV4-1 combines with J gene TRBJ1-5; maybe TRBD1 (5 bases). From germline, CDR1 is MGHRA and CDR2 YSYEKL. Trimming removed 4 bases from V and 7 bases from J, with 14 bases in between. The CDR3 runs 14 residues. CDR3 sequence (DNA): TGCGCCAGCAGCCTCCGTGACGGGACCCAGCCCCAGCATTTT. Translating it yields CASSLRDGTQPQHF.

The V call is TRBV4-3, the J call TRBJ2-7; possibly TRBD2 for D (5 bases). The CDR3 contains 15 residues. Germline V gene data show CDR1 as LGHNA and CDR2 as YSLEER. Trimming took off 3 bases at V and 0 bases at J, with 12 bases between the two ends. CDR3: CASSHSYGSSYEQYF. CDR3 nucleotides: TGCGCCAGCAGCCATAGTTATGGGAGCTCCTACGAGCAGTACTTC.

This clonotype occurred once. CDR3 sequence (DNA): TGCGCCAGCAGCCCACTAGCCCATCAGCCCCAGCATTTT. Its protein is CASSPLAHQPQHF. This rearrangement joins TRBV4-1 to TRBJ1-5; D unclear. Per germline, CDR1 MGHRA and CDR2 YSYEKL. The CDR3 runs 13 residues. The ends were cut back, 4 bases at V and 5 bases at J, with 9 bases in the middle.

This clonotype was observed a few times. The chain has TRBV7-9 and TRBJ2-1; TRBD1 matches at 7 bases. CDR1 and CDR2 (germline): SEHNR, FQNEAQ (reference sequence). The CDR3 is 17 amino acids. Trimming at V came to 8 bases and at J to 4 bases, leaving 17 bases not matched to a gene. The CDR3 region is CASLSTTGAISYNEQFF. In DNA form, the CDR3 reads TGTGCCAGCCTCAGCACCACAGGGGCAATTTCTTACAATGAGCAGTTCTTC.

Only a few counts were recorded for this clonotype. This chain joins TRBV2 and TRBJ1-6; 8 bases match TRBD1. The CDR3 has 13 residues. V lost 3 bases, J lost 8 bases, and 0 bases stayed unmatched. CDR1 is SNHLY and CDR2 is FYNNEI in the germline V gene. The chain's CDR3 is CASSDRGHSPLHF. The DNA for the CDR3 is TGTGCCAGCAGTGACAGGGGGCATTCACCCCTCCACTTT.

V gene TRBV21-1 combines with J gene TRBJ1-4. TRBV21-1 is assigned pseudogene status. CDR3 length: 15 amino acids. The CDR3 spells CASSSREGTNEKLFF. CDR3 in DNA: TGTGCCAGCAGCAGTAGGGAGGGGACTAATGAAAAACTGTTTTTT.

This clonotype was observed a single time. The gene calls are TRBV6-5 and TRBJ2-7; the match to TRBD1 covers 9 bases. The ends lost 2 bases at V and 7 bases at J; junction bases unmatched: 9. The CDR3 has 15 residues. The germline gives CDR1 MNHEY, CDR2 SVGAGI. The CDR3 DNA is TGTGCCAGCAGTTACGGAACAGGGGGCTCAGGGGAGCAGTACTTC. Protein sequence: CASSYGTGGSGEQYF.

The chain links TRBV7-9 to TRBJ2-5, with 7 positions matching TRBD1. V was clipped by 3 bases and J by 1 base; unmatched bases: 5. CDR1 SEHNR and CDR2 FQNEAQ come from the germline V gene (reference sequence). The CDR3 has 15 amino acids. In DNA, the CDR3 is TGTGCCAGCAGCTTCACGAGACAGGGCCAAGAGACCCAGTACTTC. It codes for CASSFTRQGQETQYF.

The chain uses TRBV4-2 and TRBJ1-4, with D possibly matching TRBD1 (6 bases). V lost 7 bases to trimming and J lost 5 bases, with 14 bases between them. Germline CDR1 reads LGHNA; CDR2 reads YNFKEQ. The CDR3 consists of 14 residues. In nucleotides, the CDR3 is TGTGCCAGCACAAGACAAAGGGGGAATGAAAAACTGTTTTTT. It specifies CASTRQRGNEKLFF.

In its sample, this clonotype was seen a few times. This chain connects TRBV28 to TRBJ2-7; no reliable D call. The CDR3 loop spans 15 amino acids. The germline CDR1 and CDR2 sequences are MDHEN and SYDVKM. V lost 3 bases and J lost 0, with 12 bases in between. CDR3: CASSFKTFSSYEQYF. CDR3 DNA sequence: TGTGCCAGCAGTTTTAAGACTTTCAGCTCCTACGAGCAGTACTTC.

This clonotype has a handful of counts. This sequence joins TRBV27 and TRBJ1-2; 8 nucleotides agree with TRBD1. The CDR3 totals 15 residues. Germline trimming cut 2 bases from V and 5 bases from J; bases unmatched to any gene: 7. Germline loops: CDR1 MNHEY, CDR2 SMNVEV (reference sequence). The CDR3: CASSLGQGSGYGYTF. In nucleotides, the CDR3 is TGTGCCAGCAGTTTAGGACAGGGTTCGGGGTATGGCTACACCTTC.

The rearrangement uses TRBV10-3 and TRBJ2-1, with 8 bases lining up with TRBD1. The J segment lost 5 bases and the V segment lost 11 bases, leaving 8 bases of the junction unmatched. The germline V gene has CDR1 ENHRY and CDR2 SYGVKD. There are 13 residues in the CDR3. The CDR3 DNA reads as TGTGCCGTCGCCGGGACAGGTAACAATGAGCAGTTCTTC. Translating it yields CAVAGTGNNEQFF.

This clonotype was detected a few times. V usage is TRBV27 and J usage is TRBJ2-7; 8 nucleotides align to TRBD2. V was pared by 2 bases and J by 2 bases, with 8 bases of the junction left unmatched. There are 16 residues in the CDR3. Germline V gene data show CDR1 as MNHEY and CDR2 as SMNVEV (reference sequence). The CDR3 DNA sequence: TGTGCCAGCAGTTTAATCAGCGGGGGTCTGACCTACGAGCAGTACTTC. Encoded protein: CASSLISGGLTYEQYF.

This clonotype was counted a few times. The chain employs TRBV7-6 and TRBJ2-7; the D is unclear. Germline values: CDR1 SGHVS, CDR2 FNYEAQ. The CDR3 has 16 residues. Trimming cost V 4 bases and J 0 bases, with 16 bases left between them. CDR3 sequence (DNA): TGTGCCAGCAGCTCCCATACGCGCGGCTACTCCTACGAGCAGTACTTC. Its translation is CASSSHTRGYSYEQYF.

The rearrangement links TRBV7-2 to TRBJ2-5; no reliable D call. Trimming took off 1 base at V and 11 bases at J, with 17 bases between the two ends. CDR3 length: 14 residues. Germline V gene lookup returns CDR1 SGHTA and CDR2 FQGNSA. The CDR3 sequence is CASSLGPPPYEQYF. The CDR3 bases are TGTGCCAGCAGCTTAGGCCCCCCTCCCTATGAGCAGTACTTC.